These 7 T cell receptor beta chains originate from one sample sequenced in a study of post-analysis software for immune sequencing data (dated by TCRdb to between 2014 and 2017). Points the paper makes about the study in general: Roughly 5 TRBV segments, including TRBV5-6, TRBV5-1 and TRBV20-1, were significantly more frequent in patients than controls.

Library method: PCR. The sample was run on an Illumina HiSeq 2500. To reduce PCR and sequencing biases, unique molecular identifiers were built into the TCR beta cDNA libraries. The public reads were reanalyzed by TCRdb: fastp trimming at Q25, MiXCR alignment, in-frame beta chains only. Every distinct CDR3 protein forms one entry, paired with its most common genes and DNA. This sample is represented by some 240,000 distinct CDR3 sequences; 36% of them were singletons. Roughly 4.8% of the sample belongs to the ten largest clones. Their target antigens are unknown. Sequenced material: blood. The receptors come from a girl under 18 with multiple sclerosis.

This clonotype was detected ten times or more. This rearrangement joins TRBV7-2 to TRBJ2-3, with D maybe TRBD1 (6 bases). The length of the CDR3 is 17 residues. Germline lookup yields CDR1 SGHTA and CDR2 FQGNSA. The V end lost 2 bases, the J end lost 4 bases, and 19 bases lay between the germline ends. The DNA for the CDR3 is TGTGCCAGCAGCTTACGATCGATGGGAGAGGGGGCAGATACGCAGTATTTT. This translates into CASSLRSMGEGADTQYF.

This rearrangement joins TRBV7-2 to TRBJ1-2; TRBD1 is a possible D gene (6 bases). This CDR3 is built from 11 residues. CDR1 is SGHTA, CDR2 FQGNSA, per germline. V was pared by 6 bases and J by 8 bases, with 10 bases between. The CDR3 sequence is CASSGQGGYTF. CDR3 DNA sequence: TGTGCCAGCAGTGGGCAGGGGGGCTACACCTTC.

In its sample, this clonotype was seen a few times. The V gene is TRBV7-9, the J gene TRBJ2-5; no clear D. The CDR3 is 14 residues long. The germline V gene has CDR1 SEHNR and CDR2 FQNEAQ (reference sequence). V was cut by 1 base and J by 5 bases, with 11 bases left in between. The DNA of the CDR3 is TGTGCCAGCAGCTTAGGGCGGCTGGGTGAGACCCAGTACTTC. Encoded protein: CASSLGRLGETQYF.

The table lists this clonotype with many counts. The genes are TRBV9 and TRBJ2-3; TRBD1 matches at 10 bases. The trim removed 3 bases at V and 2 bases at J, leaving 9 bases unmatched. Germline V gene sequence: CDR1 SGDLS, CDR2 YYNGEE. This CDR3 has 17 amino acids. In DNA form, the CDR3 reads TGTGCCAGCAGCGGCCTCCGGACAGGGGGTCACACAGATACGCAGTATTTT. Translated: CASSGLRTGGHTDTQYF.

In this sample, this clonotype turned up many times. This chain uses TRBV12-3 or TRBV12-4 with TRBJ1-1; no clear D. The CDR3 runs to 11 residues. V was clipped by 3 bases and J by 10 bases, with 9 bases between them. CDR3 amino acids: CASSLGLGAFF. The CDR3 coding sequence is TGTGCCAGCAGTTTGGGTTTGGGAGCTTTCTTT.

The gene calls are TRBV10-3 and TRBJ2-1; 7 bases are a match to TRBD1. The J segment lost 6 bases and the V segment lost 2 bases, leaving 4 bases of the junction unmatched. The CDR3 runs to 14 residues. Germline CDR1 reads ENHRY; CDR2 reads SYGVKD. This CDR3 reads CAISEDRAGNEQFF. In DNA form, the CDR3 reads TGTGCCATCAGTGAGGACAGGGCCGGCAATGAGCAGTTCTTC.

V usage is TRBV6-1 and J usage is TRBJ2-5; 12 bases line up with TRBD2. Unmatched junction bases numbered 14, after V lost 5 bases and J lost 4 bases. CDR3 size: 18 residues. CDR1 MNHNS and CDR2 SASEGT come from the germline V gene. CDR3 coding DNA: TGTGCCAGCAGTCGTCCGGGACTAGCGGGCGGGGTCGGAGAGACCCAGTACTTC. Residues: CASSRPGLAGGVGETQYF.